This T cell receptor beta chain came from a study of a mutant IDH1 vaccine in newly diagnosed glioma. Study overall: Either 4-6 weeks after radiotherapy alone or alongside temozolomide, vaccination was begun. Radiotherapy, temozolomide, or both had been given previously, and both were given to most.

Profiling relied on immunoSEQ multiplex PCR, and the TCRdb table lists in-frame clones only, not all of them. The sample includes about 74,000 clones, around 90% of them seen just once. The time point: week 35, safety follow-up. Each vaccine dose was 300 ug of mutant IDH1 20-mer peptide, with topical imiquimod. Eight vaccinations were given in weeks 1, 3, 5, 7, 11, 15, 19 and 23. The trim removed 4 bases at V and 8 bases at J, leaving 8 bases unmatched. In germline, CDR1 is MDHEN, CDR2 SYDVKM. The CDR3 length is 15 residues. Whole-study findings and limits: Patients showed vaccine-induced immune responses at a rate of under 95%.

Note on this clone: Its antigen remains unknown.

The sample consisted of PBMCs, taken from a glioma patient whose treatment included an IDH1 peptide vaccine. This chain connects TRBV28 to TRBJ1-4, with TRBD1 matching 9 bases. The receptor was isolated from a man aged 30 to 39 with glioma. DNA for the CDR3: TGTGCCAGCAGTTATATACAGGGGGCGGACGAAAAACTGTTTTTT. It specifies CASSYIQGADEKLFF.